Given below is one TCR beta chain in context. Its antigen is not identified. Repertoires were generated with immunoSEQ multiplex PCR, while TCRdb's copy carries only in-frame clones and drops some. The sample yields 35,000 or so clones, over 60% seen once. The data were obtained in a study of PD-1 blockade in classical Hodgkin lymphoma. Broader study findings: In newly diagnosed patients, baseline TCR diversity was reportedly below that of healthy donors. Complete responders matched newly diagnosed patients in baseline diversity. Later analyses included only patients treated at least 1 year post-ASCT.

Every one of the patients relapsed after autologous stem cell transplantation (brentuximab vedotin exposure was variable). The best responses consisted of complete response, partial response or progressive disease. V gave up 4 bases and J gave up 2 bases; unmatched junction bases: 4. The CDR3 extends over 15 amino acids. The V gene's germline CDR1 is SGHTA and CDR2 FQGNSA. The V gene is TRBV7-2, the J gene TRBJ2-5; 10 positions agree with TRBD2. Source: peripheral blood mononuclear cells (PBMCs), taken before the second cycle of nivolumab. The clonotype was recovered from a human donor with classical Hodgkin lymphoma. The CDR3 DNA reads as TGTGCCAGCAGCTCACTAGCGGGGATTCAAGAGACCCAGTACTTC. Translated: CASSSLAGIQETQYF.